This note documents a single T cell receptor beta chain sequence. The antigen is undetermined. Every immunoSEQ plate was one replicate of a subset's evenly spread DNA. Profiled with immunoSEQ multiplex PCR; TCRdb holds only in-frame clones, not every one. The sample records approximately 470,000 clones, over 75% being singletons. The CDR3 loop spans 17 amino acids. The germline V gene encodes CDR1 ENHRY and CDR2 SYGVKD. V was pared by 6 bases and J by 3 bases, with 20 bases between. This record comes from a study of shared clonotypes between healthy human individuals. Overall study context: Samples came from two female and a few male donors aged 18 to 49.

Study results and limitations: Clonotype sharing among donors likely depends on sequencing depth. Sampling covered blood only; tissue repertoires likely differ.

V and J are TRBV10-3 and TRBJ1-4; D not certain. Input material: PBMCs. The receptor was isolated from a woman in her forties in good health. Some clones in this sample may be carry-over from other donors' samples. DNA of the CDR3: TGTGCCATCAGCCCGGCCGGCCCCACGGCGGCTAATGAAAAACTGTTTTTT. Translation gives CAISPAGPTAANEKLFF.